This T cell receptor (beta chain) came from a study of persistence of HIV-infected CD4 T cells. Study-wide findings and caveats: CMV- and Gag-responding cells had lower TCRbeta richness than CD3/CD28-responding cells.

Anti-CD3/anti-CD28 beads served as a nonspecific positive control stimulus. Sorting selected CD4+ T cells upregulating both CD40 ligand and CD69. For around 18 hours, CD8-depleted PBMCs received anti-CD28/CD49d costimulation, a CD40-blocking antibody and enfuvirtide. Trimming pared 7 bases from V and 8 bases from J, leaving 14 bases between. The CDR3 sequence is 13 residues long. The germline CDR1 and CDR2 sequences are LNHDA and SQIVND (reference sequence). About this clone: The antigen is undetermined.

This was the immunoSEQ version 4 assay in survey mode. The table came from immunoSEQ multiplex PCR; TCRdb's copy has only in-frame clones and leaves some out. The repertoire holds 44,000 or so clones, with approximately 89% as singletons. This chain uses TRBV19 with TRBJ1-4; D is possibly TRBD1 (5 bases). The sample was CD4+ T cells sorted from PBMCs after approximately 19-hour stimulation, taken from a patient who received antiretroviral therapy. This clonotype was obtained from an adult man with HIV who was CMV-seropositive. The CDR3 protein is CASNNPPGEKLFF. CDR3 DNA sequence: TGTGCCAGTAACAATCCCCCAGGGGAAAAACTGTTTTTT. The full variable domain, completed using reference TRBV19 and TRBJ1-4, is DGGITQSPKYLFRKEGQNVTLSCEQNLNHDAMYWYRQDPGQGLRLIYYSQIVNDFQKGDIAEGYSVSREKKESFPLTVTSAQKNPTAFYLCASNNPPGEKLFFGSGTQLSVL.